This T cell receptor (beta chain) was retrieved from a study of T cell responses to AZD1222 COVID-19 vaccine. This CDR3 is built from 15 residues. Per germline, CDR1 LGHDT and CDR2 YNNKEL (reference sequence). V lost 1 base and J lost 5; bases outside the gene matches: 4. The protocol was immunoSEQ multiplex PCR, while the TCRdb copy is restricted to in-frame clones and leaves out a portion. The table shows 95,000 to 150,000 clones, with roughly 90% occurring only once. The clonotype was recovered from an adult in good health. The material sequenced was peripheral blood, taken on day 0 of AZD1222 vaccination. This chain joins TRBV3-1 (or the pseudogene TRBV3-2) and TRBJ1-3; 8 bases fit TRBD1. The CDR3 DNA reads as TGTGCCAGCAGCCAAGTTCAGGGGGCTAGAAACACCATATATTTT. Amino acids: CASSQVQGARNTIYF.